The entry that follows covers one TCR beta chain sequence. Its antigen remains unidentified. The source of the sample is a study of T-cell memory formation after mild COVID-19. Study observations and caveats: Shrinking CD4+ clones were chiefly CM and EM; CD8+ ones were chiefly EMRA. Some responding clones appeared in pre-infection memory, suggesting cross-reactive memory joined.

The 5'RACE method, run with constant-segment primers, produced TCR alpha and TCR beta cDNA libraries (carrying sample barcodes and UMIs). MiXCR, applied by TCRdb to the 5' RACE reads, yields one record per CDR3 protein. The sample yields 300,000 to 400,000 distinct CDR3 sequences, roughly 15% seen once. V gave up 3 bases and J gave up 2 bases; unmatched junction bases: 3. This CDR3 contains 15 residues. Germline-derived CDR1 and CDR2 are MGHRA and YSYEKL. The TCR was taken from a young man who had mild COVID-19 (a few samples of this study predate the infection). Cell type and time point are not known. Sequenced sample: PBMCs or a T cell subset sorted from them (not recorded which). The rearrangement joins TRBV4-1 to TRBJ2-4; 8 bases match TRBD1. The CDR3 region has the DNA TGCGCCAGCAGCCACGGACAGGGTCCCAAAAACATTCAGTACTTC. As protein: CASSHGQGPKNIQYF.